This passage covers 25 T cell receptor beta chains from one sample sequenced in a study of human T cells and chemical hapten exposure. Indicated time point: patch test 3, about 24 weeks after DPC sensitization. The sample's treatment: therapeutic diphenylcyclopropenone sensitization with weekly scalp DPC. TCRdb re-derived calls from the RACE reads in MiXCR, one entry per CDR3 protein. The sample has about 82,000 distinct CDR3 sequences, over 10% seen once. The material sequenced was whole blood, taken in connection with sensitization to the hapten diphenylcyclopropenone (DPC). Source of these receptors: a woman aged 50 to 65 with alopecia areata. Some clones in this sample may be carry-over from other donors' samples.

This clonotype was recorded a few times. This sequence joins TRBV5-1 and TRBJ2-5; 13 nucleotides agree with TRBD2. From germline, CDR1 is SGHRS and CDR2 YFSETQ. This CDR3 is 18 amino acids long. The V and J ends lost 3 bases and 2 bases, in that order; junction bases with no gene match: 10. CDR3 region: CASSSQPGLAGTQETQYF. CDR3 DNA sequence: TGCGCCAGCAGCTCCCAACCGGGACTAGCGGGAACACAAGAGACCCAGTACTTC.

This clonotype occurred a few times. The chain employs TRBV5-1 and TRBJ2-6, with TRBD1 as a possible D gene (6 bases). Between the trimmed V and J ends, which lost 4 bases and 2 bases, there was a span of 13 bases. The CDR3 has 16 residues. In germline, CDR1 is SGHRS, CDR2 YFSETQ. The CDR3: CASSPTRQAGANVLTF. CDR3 bases: TGCGCCAGCAGCCCAACTCGACAGGCTGGGGCCAACGTCCTGACTTTC.

This clonotype was seen many times. The rearrangement uses TRBV18 and TRBJ1-6; D remains unclear. V was pared by 3 bases and J by 10 bases, with 13 bases between. The CDR3 covers 14 residues. CDR1 and CDR2 (germline): KGHSH, LQKENI. Written as DNA, the CDR3 is TGTGCCAGCTCACCTGACGATGCCTTCTCACCCCTCCACTTT. Amino acid sequence: CASSPDDAFSPLHF.

This clonotype was seen at least ten times. The chain couples TRBV5-6 to TRBJ2-6; the D is unclear. V lost 5 bases and J lost 1, with 13 bases in between. CDR3 length equals 16 residues. CDR1 is SGHDT, CDR2 YYEEEE, per germline. The CDR3 spells CASSRLGPSGANVLTF. CDR3 DNA: TGTGCCAGCAGTCGGCTCGGACCTTCTGGGGCCAACGTCCTGACTTTC.

This clonotype has just a few counts. The chain joins TRBV11-2 to TRBJ2-5; 8 positions agree with TRBD1. The CDR3 is 15 amino acids. The J segment lost 4 bases and the V segment lost 1 base, leaving 5 bases of the junction unmatched. Germline values: CDR1 SGHAT, CDR2 FQNNGV. This CDR3 reads CASSLGQGSGETQYF. CDR3 nucleotide sequence: TGTGCCAGCAGCTTAGGACAGGGGTCCGGAGAGACCCAGTACTTC.

This clonotype was detected a few times. The chain joins TRBV6-6 to TRBJ2-1, with 7 bases identical to TRBD2. This CDR3 is built from 14 residues. Germline CDR1 reads MNHNY; CDR2 reads SVGAGI (reference sequence). V trimming: 2 bases; J trimming: 5 bases; junction bases outside the gene matches: 3. CDR3: CASSYRAGHNEQFF. The CDR3 region has the DNA TGTGCCAGCAGTTACCGAGCGGGACACAATGAGCAGTTCTTC.

This clonotype showed up many times. V and J are TRBV30 and TRBJ1-3; possible D gene TRBD1, 5 bases. This CDR3 has 16 amino acids. Germline V gives CDR1 GTSNPN, CDR2 SVGIG (reference sequence). The V end was cut by 4 bases, the J end by 2 bases, with 18 bases between. The CDR3 sequence is CAWNKAGRAPGNTIYF. In nucleotides, the CDR3 is TGTGCCTGGAATAAGGCGGGCAGGGCCCCTGGAAACACCATATATTTT.

This clonotype was seen ten or more times. The gene calls are TRBV18 and TRBJ1-6; the D is unclear. From germline, CDR1 is KGHSH and CDR2 LQKENI. V lost 4 bases and J 4 bases, leaving 14 bases between the germline ends. The CDR3 runs 16 residues. CDR3 residues: CASSRFDGRYNSPLHF. DNA of the CDR3: TGTGCCAGCTCACGGTTTGATGGCAGATATAATTCACCCCTCCACTTT. The whole variable domain, filled in from reference TRBV18 and TRBJ1-6, reads NAGVMQNPRHLVRRRGQEARLRCSPMKGHSHVYWYRQLPEEGLKFMVYLQKENIIDESGMPKERFSAEFPKEGPSILRIQQVVRGDSAAYFCASSRFDGRYNSPLHFGNGTRLTVT.

This clonotype was detected ten times or more. The CDR3 nucleotides read TGCAGTGCCCACCCTATACCGGGACTAGCCGACTCTAGCACAGATACGCAGTATTTT. Its protein product is CSAHPIPGLADSSTDTQYF. The genes are TRBV20-1 and TRBJ2-3; 9 bases fit TRBD2. V was clipped by 6 bases and J by 0 bases; unmatched bases: 19. The CDR3 has 19 amino acids. Germline V lookup: CDR1 DFQATT, CDR2 SNEGSKA (reference sequence).

This clonotype was seen once. The chain uses TRBV29-1 and TRBJ2-7, with 8 bases matching TRBD2. V lost 6 bases to trimming and J lost 5 bases; unmatched junction nucleotides: 6. The CDR3 is 12 amino acids. Germline CDR1 SQVTM, CDR2 ANQGSEA. The CDR3 region has the DNA TGCAGCGTAGCACTAGCGGTGAACGAGCAGTACTTC. Its protein is CSVALAVNEQYF.

This clonotype has ten or more counts. The rearrangement links TRBV12-3 or TRBV12-4 to TRBJ1-4, with 7 bases lining up with TRBD1. The CDR3 covers 13 residues. J lost 11 bases, V lost 7 bases, and 10 bases had no gene match. CDR3 in DNA: TGTGCCAGCAACCCCGGGCAGGGGGTGAAACTGTTTTTT. Translated: CASNPGQGVKLFF.

This clonotype was seen ten or more times. The CDR3 region is CSAIQGGNQPQHF. For the CDR3, the DNA is TGCAGTGCAATCCAGGGGGGCAATCAGCCCCAGCATTTT. The rearrangement joins TRBV20-1 to TRBJ1-5; 7 nucleotides agree with TRBD1. Germline assignment: CDR1 DFQATT and CDR2 SNEGSKA (reference sequence). With 6 bases clipped from V and 2 bases from J, the junction kept 4 bases outside the gene matches. The CDR3 runs 13 residues.

Only a few counts were recorded for this clonotype. This chain joins TRBV11-2 and TRBJ2-3; 7 bases agree with TRBD1. The CDR3 has 17 amino acids. Germline loops: CDR1 SGHAT, CDR2 FQNNGV. J lost 0 bases, V lost 0 bases, and 6 bases had no gene match. CDR3 nucleotides: TGTGCCAGCAGCTTAGAATTAGGGACAGCTAGCACAGATACGCAGTATTTT. Translated, it gives CASSLELGTASTDTQYF.

This clonotype has just a few counts. The chain is built from TRBV30 and TRBJ2-1; 10 positions agree with TRBD2. The CDR3 sequence is 15 residues long. Germline values: CDR1 GTSNPN, CDR2 SVGIG (reference sequence). With 2 bases clipped from V and 9 bases from J, the junction kept 10 bases outside the gene matches. CDR3 region: CAWSIALAGAGEQFF. The CDR3 DNA sequence: TGTGCCTGGAGTATCGCGCTAGCGGGAGCGGGTGAGCAGTTCTTC.

This chain uses TRBV7-2 with TRBJ2-7, with 10 nucleotides matching TRBD2. V gave up 6 bases and J gave up 6 bases; unmatched junction bases: 5. This CDR3 is built from 13 residues. Germline V gives CDR1 SGHTA, CDR2 FQGNSA. DNA of the CDR3: TGTGCCAGCAGTCTAGCGGGAGCGCGCGAGCAGTACTTC. This codes for CASSLAGAREQYF.

This clonotype was seen ten or more times. The V gene is TRBV6-5, the J gene TRBJ2-1; no definite D call. Trimming cost V 7 bases and J 9 bases, with 16 bases left between them. This CDR3 spans 13 amino acids. Germline V gene sequence: CDR1 MNHEY, CDR2 SVGAGI. CDR3 in amino acids: CASTLPGAGEQFF. CDR3 coding DNA: TGTGCCAGCACCTTACCAGGAGCCGGTGAGCAGTTCTTC.

The V and J genes are TRBV29-1 and TRBJ2-1, with D maybe TRBD2 (6 bases). V was clipped by 7 bases and J by 6 bases, with 22 bases between them. The CDR3 length is 15 residues. Germline V gene lookup returns CDR1 SQVTM and CDR2 ANQGSEA. The CDR3 protein is CSAGDLDLSGNEQFF. The CDR3 nucleotides read TGCAGCGCGGGGGACCTGGACCTGTCTGGCAATGAGCAGTTCTTC.

The table lists this clonotype with many counts. The gene calls are TRBV19 and TRBJ2-2; D gene uncertain. Germline V CDR1 and CDR2: LNHDA, SQIVND (reference sequence). CDR3 length equals 14 residues. Trimming left V 6 bases short and J 2 bases short, with 10 bases between. CDR3 bases: TGTGCCAGTAGCTCCCCAGGAAACACCGGGGAGCTGTTTTTT. Amino acids: CASSSPGNTGELFF. The whole variable domain, filled in from reference TRBV19 and TRBJ2-2, reads DGGITQSPKYLFRKEGQNVTLSCEQNLNHDAMYWYRQDPGQGLRLIYYSQIVNDFQKGDIAEGYSVSREKKESFPLTVTSAQKNPTAFYLCASSSPGNTGELFFGEGSRLTVL.

This clonotype was seen repeatedly, ten times or more. The genes are TRBV29-1 and TRBJ2-1; the match to TRBD2 covers 8 bases. The CDR3 consists of 14 residues. CDR1 and CDR2 from the germline V gene are SQVTM and ANQGSEA. With V trimmed by 2 bases and J by 7 bases, 7 bases remained unmatched. CDR3 DNA: TGCAGCGTTGAAAGCGGGAGTGTTTGGAATGAGCAGTTCTTC. Residues: CSVESGSVWNEQFF.

This clonotype was seen only a few times. The chain carries TRBV7-3 and TRBJ2-4, with D possibly being TRBD2 (5 bases). The germline gives CDR1 SGHTA, CDR2 FQGTGA. Trimming took off 0 bases at V and 7 bases at J, with 13 bases between the two ends. The CDR3 has 15 residues. The CDR3 loop is CASSLTSPRGNIQYF. The CDR3 nucleotides are TGTGCCAGCAGCTTAACTTCACCTCGCGGGAACATTCAGTACTTC.

Many counts were recorded for this clonotype. This chain joins TRBV20-1 and TRBJ2-5, with 7 bases that match TRBD2. The CDR3 length is 16 residues. In germline, CDR1 is DFQATT, CDR2 SNEGSKA (reference sequence). V lost 3 bases, J lost 2 bases, and 12 bases stayed unmatched. The CDR3 bases are TGCAGTGCTAGTACGGCGGGAGAGGGGTGGCAAGAGACCCAGTACTTC. Protein sequence: CSASTAGEGWQETQYF.

The sample holds a few counts of this clonotype. The chain recombines TRBV5-5 with TRBJ1-3; 11 positions match TRBD1. The CDR3 runs to 17 residues. The V gene's germline CDR1 is SGHKS and CDR2 YYEKEE (reference sequence). V lost 1 base to trimming and J lost 4 bases; unmatched junction nucleotides: 7. The CDR3 bases are TGTGCCAGCAGCTTGCGGACAGGGGGCTTTTACGGAAACACCATATATTTT. The encoded protein is CASSLRTGGFYGNTIYF.

This chain joins TRBV7-6 and TRBJ2-7, with 8 bases that match TRBD1. J gave up 7 bases and V 4 bases, and 6 bases lay outside the gene matches. CDR3 length: 13 amino acids. The germline gives CDR1 SGHVS, CDR2 FNYEAQ. As DNA, the CDR3 is TGTGCCAGCAGCTCGTGGACAGGGAAAGAGCAGTACTTC. Its protein is CASSSWTGKEQYF.

This clonotype was found a few times. The junction departs from the called germline gene at one end, perhaps through a read error. The chain recombines TRBV7-7 with TRBJ2-3; D ambiguous. CDR1 SSHAT and CDR2 FNYEAQ come from the germline V gene (reference sequence). The CDR3 is 12 residues long. The CDR3 protein is CASSKHGDTQYF. CDR3 nucleotides: TGTGCTAGCAGCAAACACGGAGATACGCAGTATTTT.

V and J are TRBV5-4 and TRBJ1-1, with TRBD1 identical over 8 bases. From germline, CDR1 is SGHNT and CDR2 YYREEE (reference sequence). With V trimmed by 10 bases and J by 5 bases, 10 bases remained unmatched. The CDR3 consists of 13 residues. CDR3 protein: CAGSRTGLTEAFF. CDR3 nucleotide sequence: TGTGCCGGCTCAAGGACAGGGCTTACTGAAGCTTTCTTT.